Listed here are 32 T cell receptor beta chains from one sample, sequenced in a study of shared clonotypes between healthy human individuals. Using immunoSEQ multiplex PCR, the repertoire was profiled, and TCRdb retains in-frame clones only, with some absent. Among about 100,000 clones listed, roughly half were seen once. Material for sequencing was PBMCs. The receptors originated from a middle-aged woman in good health. Some clones in this sample may be carry-over from other donors' samples.

A word on this clone: Germline and junction disagree at one end, which may indicate a read error. The chain combines TRBV27 with TRBJ2-5; a weak D match, TRBD1 (5 bases). The CDR3 is 13 residues long. The germline V gene has CDR1 MNHEY and CDR2 SMNVEV (reference sequence). CDR3: CASRVRQQETQYF. The DNA for the CDR3 is TGTGCCAGCAGGGTGCGACAGCAAGAGACCCAATACTTC.

This clone was seen repeatedly, ten times or more. The chain uses TRBV6-4 and TRBJ2-1; perhaps D is TRBD1 or TRBD2 (5 bases each). Germline V gene sequence: CDR1 MRHNA, CDR2 SNTAGT. The CDR3 sequence is 12 residues long. Trimming shortened V by 2 bases and J by 8 bases, and 7 bases separated the two germline ends. The CDR3 DNA reads TGTGCCAGCAGTGACGGGGGAGATGAGCAGTTCTTC. Protein product: CASSDGGDEQFF.

This clone has ten or more counts. Other DNA sequences in the sample encode the same CDR3. The CDR3 DNA is TGTGCCAGCAGACCCGAGCGGGATGGGGAGACCCAGTACTTC. Its protein is CASRPERDGETQYF. This sequence joins TRBV5-4 and TRBJ2-5; 7 bases are a match to TRBD2. The V and J ends lost 5 bases and 5 bases, in that order; junction bases with no gene match: 9. CDR3 length equals 14 residues. CDR1 is SGHNT and CDR2 is YYREEE in the germline V gene (reference sequence).

A few counts support this clone. The V call is TRBV4-3, the J call TRBJ2-7, with 8 nucleotides matching TRBD1. V shed 4 bases, J shed 4 bases, and the junction held 12 bases outside the gene matches. The CDR3 is 16 amino acids. CDR1 is LGHNA and CDR2 is YSLEER in the germline V gene. The DNA for the CDR3 is TGCGCCAGCAGCCGAGGACAGGGACTCTCTGGTTACGAGCAGTACTTC. It is translated as CASSRGQGLSGYEQYF.

The rearrangement uses TRBV9 and TRBJ2-7; 10 bases fit TRBD2. Germline V gene sequence: CDR1 SGDLS, CDR2 YYNGEE. V shed 4 bases, J shed 6 bases, and the junction held 10 bases outside the gene matches. The CDR3 sequence is 15 residues long. CDR3 loop: CASSPTSGQRGEQYF. DNA of the CDR3: TGTGCCAGCAGCCCGACTAGCGGGCAACGGGGCGAGCAGTACTTC.

There are many counts of this clone. This sample includes further DNA sequences coding for the same CDR3. The rearrangement uses TRBV28 and TRBJ2-2; D not certain. CDR1 MDHEN and CDR2 SYDVKM come from the germline V gene. V was cut by 5 bases and J by 7 bases, with 8 bases left in between. CDR3 length: 12 residues. CDR3 in amino acids: CASSLRVGELFF. CDR3 sequence (DNA): TGTGCCAGCAGTCTAAGGGTCGGGGAGCTGTTTTTT.

This chain uses TRBV9 with TRBJ2-1, with D unresolved. V was shortened by 0 bases and J by 12 bases, with 4 bases between the two germline ends. CDR3 size: 10 residues. CDR1 is SGDLS, CDR2 YYNGEE, per germline. CDR3 bases: TGTGCCAGCAGCGTAGAGTGGCAGTTCTTC. Protein: CASSVEWQFF. Looking up the rest from reference TRBV9 and TRBJ2-1 gives the full variable domain: DSGVTQTPKHLITATGQRVTLRCSPRSGDLSVYWYQQSLDQGLQFLIQYYNGEERAKGNILERFSAQQFPDLHSELNLSSLELGDSALYFCASSVEWQFFGPGTRLTVL.

The CDR3 reads CAAAQEGVHEQYF. In DNA form, the CDR3 reads TGTGCCGCGGCTCAAGAGGGAGTCCACGAGCAGTACTTC. This chain connects TRBV10-3 to TRBJ2-7; perhaps TRBD2 as D (5 bases). This CDR3 spans 13 amino acids. Germline CDR1 is ENHRY and CDR2 is SYGVKD. V was trimmed by 11 bases and J by 5 bases, leaving 19 bases between them.

The J gene is TRBJ2-3, the V gene TRBV12-5; 7 nucleotides agree with TRBD2. The CDR3 runs to 13 residues. Germline CDR1 reads LGHNT; CDR2 reads FRNRAP. The V segment lost 5 bases and the J segment 5 bases; nucleotides outside the gene matches: 4. CDR3 region: CASGASGGDTQYF. For the CDR3, the DNA is TGTGCTAGTGGTGCCTCGGGGGGAGATACGCAGTATTTT.

The rearrangement uses TRBV28 and TRBJ2-5; TRBD1 might be the D (5 bases). V lost 8 bases and J 9 bases, leaving 13 bases between the germline ends. This CDR3 has 11 amino acids. Germline V CDR1 and CDR2: MDHEN, SYDVKM. CDR3 in amino acids: CASGAAQAQYF. CDR3 sequence (DNA): TGTGCCAGCGGGGCAGCCCAAGCCCAGTACTTC.

This sequence joins TRBV2 and TRBJ2-5; 7 nucleotides match TRBD1. The CDR3 length is 14 residues. In germline, CDR1 is SNHLY, CDR2 FYNNEI. V lost 3 bases and J lost 5; bases outside the gene matches: 6. The CDR3 reads CASSEMLQGETQYF. CDR3 nucleotides: TGTGCCAGCAGTGAGATGTTACAGGGGGAGACCCAGTACTTC.

As to this clone: With a far larger clone one base away, a read error is the likely cause. The V call is TRBV28, the J call TRBJ2-7, with D perhaps TRBD1 or TRBD2 (5 bases each). Germline CDR1 and CDR2: MDHEN and SYDVKM. The length of the CDR3 is 14 residues. CDR3 amino acids: CASRGEGESYEKYF. The CDR3 DNA follows: TGTGCCAGCAGGGGGGAAGGGGAGTCCTACGAGAAGTACTTC.

This clone was recorded at least ten times. The junction departs from germline at one end; a sequencing error may be responsible. The V and J genes are TRBV25-1 and TRBJ2-2; 8 bases line up with TRBD1. CDR3 size: 14 residues. The germline V gene has CDR1 MGHDK and CDR2 SYGVNS. CDR3 coding DNA: TGTGCCAGCGGGGACAGGATGAACATCGGGGAGCTGTTTTTT. It codes for CASGDRMNIGELFF.

This clone occurred many times. The chain carries TRBV7-2 and TRBJ1-3; TRBD1 might be the D (5 bases). V was pared by 1 base and J by 1 base, with 8 bases between. The CDR3 extends over 15 amino acids. Germline values: CDR1 SGHTA, CDR2 FQGNSA. CDR3 sequence (DNA): TGTGCCAGCAGCTTAGTTGGGGGTTCTGGAAACACCATATATTTT. This gives the protein CASSLVGGSGNTIYF.

This clone was detected many times. Other DNA sequences in this specimen translate into the identical CDR3. The rearrangement uses TRBV4-1 and TRBJ1-2; 8 bases are shared with TRBD1. Germline CDR1 MGHRA, CDR2 YSYEKL. This CDR3 has 15 residues. The V and J ends lost 8 bases and 4 bases, in that order; junction bases with no gene match: 12. The CDR3, as DNA: TGCGCCAGCGGAGGAGACAGGGGTCGGGGCTATGGCTACACCTTC. Translation gives CASGGDRGRGYGYTF.

In its sample, this clone was seen a few times. The chain uses TRBV27 and TRBJ2-7; D gene uncertain. V lost 0 bases, J lost 6 bases, and 12 bases lay in between. This CDR3 contains 14 residues. Germline values: CDR1 MNHEY, CDR2 SMNVEV (reference sequence). CDR3 amino acids: CASSLSLSAAEQYF. CDR3 nucleotide sequence: TGTGCCAGCAGTTTATCCCTCTCTGCGGCCGAGCAGTACTTC.

Turning to this clone: A much larger clone lies a single base off, so this may be a read error. This CDR3 is also generated by other DNA sequences in the sample. The chain combines TRBV29-1 with TRBJ1-1; TRBD1 might be the D (5 bases). Per the germline V gene, CDR1 is SQVTM and CDR2 is ANQGSEA. The CDR3 covers 12 residues. Between the trimmed V and J ends, which lost 7 bases and 5 bases, there was a span of 14 bases. The CDR3 region is CSGGWGNTEAFF. The DNA for the CDR3 is TGCAGCGGCGGGTGGGGGAATACTGAAGCTTTCTTT.

V and J are TRBV15 and TRBJ1-2; 9 nucleotides line up with TRBD1. Germline V lookup: CDR1 LNHNV, CDR2 YYDKDF (reference sequence). There are 15 residues in the CDR3. V trimming: 5 bases; J trimming: 4 bases; junction bases outside the gene matches: 8. CDR3 sequence (DNA): TGTGCCACCAGCCCCCGGGACAGGGTAGCCTATGGCTACACCTTC. Translating it yields CATSPRDRVAYGYTF.

Notes on this clone: The germline gene is not matched at one end of the junction; a read error may be the cause. The V gene is TRBV28, the J gene TRBJ1-5, with TRBD1 as a possible D gene (5 bases). The CDR3 extends over 16 amino acids. Germline assignment: CDR1 MDHEN and CDR2 SYDVKM. CDR3 amino acids: CASSLWDGFGNQPQHF. CDR3 sequence (DNA): TGTGCCAGCAGTCTATGGGACGGTTTCGGCAATCAGCCCCAGCATTTT.

This clone has a handful of counts. The CDR3 does not end in the conserved phenylalanine or tryptophan, so this is likely a read error. No DNA is shown, since the ends of the CDR3 on it are uncertain; the CDR3 is the one TCRdb lists. V gene TRBV6-4 combines with J gene TRBJ2-7. CDR1 and CDR2 (germline): MRHNA, SNTAGT. The CDR3 is 11 amino acids in total, end residues counted. The CDR3 protein is CASRIRTLSPI.

CDR3 nucleotide sequence: TGTGCCAGCAGTTATGGGGGGACTGGCTCCTACGAGCAGTACTTC. This sequence encodes CASSYGGTGSYEQYF. V gene TRBV6-5 combines with J gene TRBJ2-5; TRBD2 is a possible D gene (6 bases). The J call may be in error: the DNA end matches TRBJ2-7 better. This CDR3 has 15 residues. Germline CDR1 and CDR2: MNHEY and SVGAGI.

This clone showed up many times. The CDR3 nucleotides are TGTGCCAGCAGTGGACTAGCGGGAGCAGATACGCAGTATTTT. It specifies CASSGLAGADTQYF. V is TRBV6-1 and J is TRBJ2-3; TRBD2 agrees at 12 bases. The germline V gene encodes CDR1 MNHNS and CDR2 SASEGT. The CDR3 runs to 14 residues. The ends lost 4 bases at V and 4 bases at J; junction bases unmatched: 0.

In this sample, this clone turned up a few times. The gene calls are TRBV6-1 and TRBJ1-1; D is uncertain. V shed 3 bases and J shed 6 bases, with 5 bases lying between them. This CDR3 contains 11 residues. Germline V gives CDR1 MNHNS, CDR2 SASEGT. The CDR3 coding sequence is TGTGCCAGCAGTGATGGGGCTGAAGCTTTCTTT. Translation gives CASSDGAEAFF.

The CDR3 reads CASRGTSGQETQYF. The CDR3, as DNA: TGCGCCAGCAGGGGGACTAGCGGACAAGAGACCCAGTACTTC. V and J are TRBV5-1 and TRBJ2-5; 11 bases map to TRBD2. J was trimmed by 2 bases and V by 5 bases; bases with no gene match: 2. This CDR3 region has 14 residues. Germline lookup yields CDR1 SGHRS and CDR2 YFSETQ.

This clone was detected ten times or more. The chain links TRBV6-4 to TRBJ2-3, with D possibly TRBD2 on 6 matching bases. The germline gives CDR1 MRHNA, CDR2 SNTAGT. The CDR3 contains 15 residues. Trimming took off 5 bases at V and 2 bases at J, with 14 bases between the two ends. The DNA for the CDR3 is TGTGCCAGCAGTCCGCGGGGATCAGCCACAGATACGCAGTATTTT. It encodes CASSPRGSATDTQYF.

A word on this clone: Other DNA sequences in this sample translate to the same CDR3. The chain recombines TRBV28 with TRBJ2-7, with D hard to call. Trimming took 3 bases from V and 3 from J, leaving 6 bases between them. CDR1 and CDR2 from the germline V gene are MDHEN and SYDVKM. The CDR3 sequence is 12 residues long. CDR3 sequence reads: CASSLSGYEQYF. The CDR3 DNA reads TGTGCCAGCAGTTTGTCAGGCTACGAGCAGTACTTC.

This clone was counted many times. The rearrangement links TRBV29-1 to TRBJ1-2; 12 positions match TRBD1. Per germline, CDR1 SQVTM and CDR2 ANQGSEA. Losses at the gene ends were 1 base for V and 9 bases for J; bases not matched to a gene: 6. The CDR3 is made up of 14 amino acids. The CDR3 DNA follows: TGCAGCGTTGAAGGCTCCGGGACAGGGGGCCGCTACACCTTC. Its protein is CSVEGSGTGGRYTF.

This clone was counted at least ten times. The same CDR3 arises from other DNA sequences in this sample as well. J is TRBJ2-7 and V is TRBV9; the D is unclear. The V gene's germline CDR1 is SGDLS and CDR2 YYNGEE. CDR3 length equals 14 residues. Trimming took 4 bases from V and 1 from J, leaving 12 bases between them. CDR3 DNA sequence: TGTGCCAGCAGCCCCTCAACAGCTTCCTACGAGCAGTACTTC. The encoded protein is CASSPSTASYEQYF.

This sequence joins TRBV5-1 and TRBJ2-1; either TRBD1 or TRBD2 may supply D (5 bases each). The germline V gene has CDR1 SGHRS and CDR2 YFSETQ. V dropped 4 bases and J dropped 2 bases, with 16 bases sitting between them. This CDR3 has 16 residues. The CDR3 coding sequence is TGCGCCAGCAGCCGAACCGGGACCCAGACCTACAATGAGCAGTTCTTC. This translates into CASSRTGTQTYNEQFF.

This clone is judged medium-sized. This chain links TRBV4-3 with TRBJ2-7; TRBD2 matches 7 bases. The CDR3 consists of 17 residues. Germline CDR1 reads LGHNA; CDR2 reads YSLEER. The V and J ends lost 1 base and 3 bases, in that order; junction bases with no gene match: 12. The CDR3 spells CASSQGAGSGVRYEQYF. CDR3 sequence (DNA): TGCGCCAGCAGCCAAGGAGCGGGCAGCGGGGTCCGCTACGAGCAGTACTTC.

This sequence joins TRBV15 and TRBJ2-3, with a weak D call TRBD1 (5 bases). The CDR3 loop spans 15 amino acids. Trimming took off 1 base at V and 2 bases at J, with 10 bases between the two ends. Germline V gene lookup returns CDR1 LNHNV and CDR2 YYDKDF (reference sequence). The CDR3 bases are TGTGCCACCAGCAGAGCCGCAGGGCTCACAGATACGCAGTATTTT. Its protein product is CATSRAAGLTDTQYF.

V is TRBV28 and J is TRBJ2-2; 7 nucleotides line up with TRBD1. From germline, CDR1 is MDHEN and CDR2 SYDVKM. Trimming took 10 bases from V and 4 from J; bases not matched to a gene: 12. The CDR3 is 15 residues long. The CDR3: CATLRGQRLTGELFF. As DNA, the CDR3 is TGTGCCACCCTGAGGGGACAGAGACTCACCGGGGAGCTGTTTTTT.